Presented here are 30 T cell receptor beta chains from one specimen sequenced in a study of blood T cell repertoires in COVID-19. Assay: immunoSEQ multiplex PCR; the TCRdb copy retains only in-frame clones and omits some. The data show some 83,000 clones, 80% to 85% seen once. The sample comprised peripheral blood. The origin of the receptors is a man aged 45-60 years with acute or convalescent COVID-19.

The chain couples TRBV11-2 to TRBJ2-5, with D maybe TRBD1 (6 bases). The V end was cut by 2 bases, the J end by 7 bases, with 17 bases between. The germline V gene has CDR1 SGHAT and CDR2 FQNNGV. The CDR3 runs 15 residues. CDR3 coding DNA: TGTGCCAGCAGCTTACGGGCAGGGGCGGGTACGACCCAGTACTTC. Its translation is CASSLRAGAGTTQYF.

The chain is built from TRBV12-5 and TRBJ2-4; 7 nucleotides agree with TRBD1. The CDR3 spans 13 residues. Germline CDR1 is LGHNT and CDR2 is FRNRAP. With V trimmed by 7 bases and J by 3 bases, 3 bases remained unmatched. CDR3 nucleotides: TGTGCTAGTGCTCGGGACAGCAAAAACATTCAGTACTTC. Amino acids: CASARDSKNIQYF.

With regard to this clone: Relative to the germline gene, one junction end is altered; a read error may explain this. J is TRBJ2-1 and V is TRBV18; D might be TRBD2 (7 bases). Germline V gene sequence: CDR1 KGHSH, CDR2 LQKENI. The CDR3 is 13 residues long. The CDR3, as DNA: TGTGCCAGCTCCCCACCCCCAGGGGAGGGCTCGTTCTTC. This codes for CASSPPPGEGSFF.

V gene TRBV14 combines with J gene TRBJ1-2; possible D gene TRBD1, 6 bases. The CDR3 runs to 16 residues. CDR1 and CDR2 from the germline V gene are SGHDN and FVKESK. The V end was cut by 4 bases, the J end by 4 bases, with 19 bases between. The chain's CDR3 is CASSPGWTVRGYGYTF. For the CDR3, the DNA is TGTGCCAGCAGCCCGGGGTGGACAGTTCGGGGCTATGGCTACACCTTC.

This sequence joins TRBV9 and TRBJ2-3, with 10 bases aligning to TRBD2. The CDR3 is 16 amino acids. Looked up from germline, CDR1 is SGDLS and CDR2 is YYNGEE. V shed 3 bases and J 0 bases; nucleotides not matched to a gene: 4. The CDR3 sequence: CASSAQTSGSTDTQYF. CDR3 coding DNA: TGTGCCAGCAGCGCCCAGACTAGCGGGAGCACAGATACGCAGTATTTT.

In DNA, the CDR3 is TGTGCCAGCAGCCCATTGGACATTCCAAACGGCTACGAGCAGTACTTC. Its translation is CASSPLDIPNGYEQYF. The chain couples TRBV11-2 to TRBJ2-7, with TRBD1 as a possible D gene (5 bases). Germline values: CDR1 SGHAT, CDR2 FQNNGV. Trimming took 5 bases from V and 3 from J, leaving 20 bases between them. There are 16 residues in the CDR3.

The J gene is TRBJ2-7, the V gene TRBV3-1 (or the pseudogene TRBV3-2), with a weak D call TRBD1 (6 bases). V shed 0 bases and J shed 1 base, with 16 bases lying between them. The CDR3 length is 17 residues. Germline-derived CDR1 and CDR2 are LGHDT and YNNKEL (reference sequence). The CDR3 region has the DNA TGTGCCAGCAGCCAAGATAGGTCGTCAGGGGTTTCCTACGAGCAGTACTTC. Amino acids: CASSQDRSSGVSYEQYF.

The chain is built from TRBV6-6 and TRBJ2-7; 7 bases map to TRBD2. Germline CDR1 is MNHNY and CDR2 is SVGAGI (reference sequence). This CDR3 has 14 amino acids. The trim removed 6 bases at V and 2 bases at J, leaving 7 bases unmatched. The CDR3 reads CASRLSSGPYEQYF. CDR3 coding DNA: TGTGCCAGCAGGCTATCTAGCGGTCCCTACGAGCAGTACTTC.

The chain carries TRBV19 and TRBJ2-1; 9 nucleotides line up with TRBD2. The germline V gene has CDR1 LNHDA and CDR2 SQIVND (reference sequence). This CDR3 spans 21 amino acids. The V segment lost 8 bases and the J segment 2 bases; nucleotides outside the gene matches: 25. The CDR3 is CASGLGGPAGGRHRPYNEQFF. The CDR3 DNA sequence: TGTGCCAGTGGATTGGGGGGACCAGCGGGAGGACGTCACCGCCCCTACAATGAGCAGTTCTTC.

The chain joins TRBV12-3 or TRBV12-4 to TRBJ1-2; possible D gene TRBD1, 6 bases. Trimming stripped 2 bases from V and 4 bases from J, with 8 bases between. CDR3 length: 13 residues. DNA of the CDR3: TGTGCCAGCAGTTTAACAGGGATCTATGGCTACACCTTC. This translates into CASSLTGIYGYTF.

This clone was observed once. As DNA, the CDR3 is TGCGCCAGCGGGGAGTTTTATATGAACACTGAAGCTTTCTTT. Translation gives CASGEFYMNTEAFF. V usage is TRBV5-1 and J usage is TRBJ1-1; the D is unclear. The CDR3 is 14 amino acids. Trimming took 7 bases from V and 0 from J, leaving 13 bases between them. Germline CDR1 SGHRS, CDR2 YFSETQ.

This chain uses TRBV29-1 with TRBJ2-7, with TRBD1 identical over 7 bases. The junction had 5 bases not matched to a gene; V was cut back by 4 bases and J by 8 bases. This CDR3 is built from 11 residues. The germline V gene encodes CDR1 SQVTM and CDR2 ANQGSEA. CDR3 residues: CSVGQGRKQYF. The CDR3 coding sequence is TGCAGCGTTGGACAGGGAAGGAAGCAGTACTTC.

This chain connects TRBV4-3 to TRBJ1-1; D remains unclear. V was shortened by 0 bases and J by 1 base, with 9 bases between the two germline ends. Germline CDR1 LGHNA, CDR2 YSLEER. The CDR3 is 15 amino acids. The CDR3 sequence: CASSQDSGPNTEAFF. The CDR3, as DNA: TGCGCCAGCAGCCAAGACTCAGGCCCGAACACTGAAGCTTTCTTT.

This clone was seen a single time. This chain uses TRBV28 with TRBJ2-1; TRBD1 matches 8 bases. V lost 3 bases and J lost 12; bases outside the gene matches: 4. Germline V gene data show CDR1 as MDHEN and CDR2 as SYDVKM. The length of the CDR3 is 12 residues. The CDR3, as DNA: TGTGCCAGCAGTTTCAGGGACAGGACGCAGTTCTTC. The encoded protein is CASSFRDRTQFF.

The CDR3 nucleotides read TGTGCCAGCAGCTTAGCCAGGGGGAGCTCACCCCTCCACTTT. The encoded protein is CASSLARGSSPLHF. The genes are TRBV7-3 and TRBJ1-6; 7 bases match TRBD1. The CDR3 is 14 amino acids. The germline V gene has CDR1 SGHTA and CDR2 FQGTGA. V was pared by 2 bases and J by 10 bases, with 5 bases of the junction left unmatched.

The chain is built from TRBV11-3 and TRBJ2-3, with 9 positions matching TRBD2. The V and J ends lost 5 bases and 2 bases, in that order; junction bases with no gene match: 5. CDR1 is SGHNT and CDR2 is YENEEA in the germline V gene. The length of the CDR3 is 15 residues. CDR3 DNA: TGTGCCAGCAGCCTTCGGACTAGCGACACAGATACGCAGTATTTT. This encodes CASSLRTSDTDTQYF.

This sequence joins TRBV4-3 and TRBJ1-6, with 8 bases fitting TRBD1. The germline gives CDR1 LGHNA, CDR2 YSLEER. The CDR3 has 15 residues. V gave up 0 bases and J gave up 8 bases; unmatched junction bases: 3. CDR3 in DNA: TGCGCCAGCAGCCAAGAACAGGGGGGGTATTCACCCCTCCACTTT. This translates into CASSQEQGGYSPLHF.

The rearrangement uses TRBV28 and TRBJ1-5; the match to TRBD1 covers 9 bases. Per germline, CDR1 MDHEN and CDR2 SYDVKM. There are 13 residues in the CDR3. The CDR3 sequence is CAITGGHNQPQHF. CDR3 nucleotide sequence: TGTGCAATTACAGGGGGCCACAATCAGCCCCAGCATTTT.

The chain uses TRBV19 and TRBJ1-2, with D tentatively TRBD1 (5 bases). The CDR3 is 14 amino acids. V lost 8 bases to trimming and J lost 7 bases, with 20 bases between them. Germline CDR1 LNHDA, CDR2 SQIVND (reference sequence). CDR3 residues: CASGPGGDPGGYTF. DNA for the CDR3: TGTGCCAGTGGCCCTGGGGGGGACCCCGGTGGCTACACCTTC. Using reference TRBV19 and TRBJ1-2 for the parts outside the CDR3, the full variable domain is DGGITQSPKYLFRKEGQNVTLSCEQNLNHDAMYWYRQDPGQGLRLIYYSQIVNDFQKGDIAEGYSVSREKKESFPLTVTSAQKNPTAFYLCASGPGGDPGGYTFGSGTRLTVV.

The rearrangement links TRBV19 to TRBJ2-7; TRBD1 is a possible D gene (6 bases). V dropped 6 bases and J dropped 4 bases, with 13 bases sitting between them. Germline V CDR1 and CDR2: LNHDA, SQIVND (reference sequence). This CDR3 spans 13 amino acids. The CDR3 nucleotides are TGTGCCAGTAGCCACCCACAGGGATACGAGCAGTACTTC. Encoded protein: CASSHPQGYEQYF.

The chain is built from TRBV6-5 and TRBJ2-2; 10 nucleotides agree with TRBD1. Germline V gene data show CDR1 as MNHEY and CDR2 as SVGAGI. Losses at the gene ends were 6 bases for V and 7 bases for J; bases not matched to a gene: 8. The CDR3 sequence is 15 residues long. CDR3 DNA sequence: TGTGCCAGCAGATTTATGGGACAGGGGATCGGGGAGCTGTTTTTT. It yields the protein CASRFMGQGIGELFF.

The chain employs TRBV6-2 or TRBV6-3 and TRBJ2-2; no definite D call. Germline loops: CDR1 MNHEY, CDR2 SVGEGT. The CDR3 covers 15 residues. V was shortened by 0 bases and J by 3 bases, with 8 bases between the two germline ends. CDR3 in amino acids: CASSYSDSHTGELFF. The DNA for the CDR3 is TGTGCCAGCAGTTACTCGGATAGCCACACCGGGGAGCTGTTTTTT.

The J gene is TRBJ1-1, the V gene TRBV28; D remains unclear. The CDR3 sequence is 14 residues long. Deletions cut 7 bases from V and 4 bases from J, with 16 bases between. Looked up from germline, CDR1 is MDHEN and CDR2 is SYDVKM. Written as DNA, the CDR3 is TGTGCCAGCACCACTTCTCCAGGCGTCACTGAAGCTTTCTTT. It encodes CASTTSPGVTEAFF. Complete variable domain (other parts from reference TRBV28 and TRBJ1-1): DVKVTQSSRYLVKRTGEKVFLECVQDMDHENMFWYRQDPGLGLRLIYFSYDVKMKEKGDIPEGYSVSREKKERFSLILESASTNQTSMYLCASTTSPGVTEAFFGQGTRLTVV.

The rearrangement joins TRBV12-3 or TRBV12-4 to TRBJ2-4; 8 nucleotides match TRBD2. V lost 8 bases and J lost 6; bases outside the gene matches: 6. This CDR3 comprises 13 residues. The CDR3 here is CASLIGGGNIQYF. CDR3 nucleotides: TGTGCCAGCTTGATCGGGGGGGGAAACATTCAGTACTTC.

In this sample, this clone turned up a few times. The chain employs TRBV30 and TRBJ1-5; D gene unclear. CDR3 length equals 15 residues. Between the trimmed V and J ends, which lost 1 base and 2 bases, there was a span of 12 bases. Germline CDR1 GTSNPN, CDR2 SVGIG (reference sequence). In DNA, the CDR3 is TGTGCCTGGAGTGGAGGGTTTCTTGGCAATCAGCCCCAGCATTTT. Protein sequence: CAWSGGFLGNQPQHF.

The genes are TRBV11-3 and TRBJ2-3, with TRBD2 matching 13 bases. CDR1 is SGHNT and CDR2 is YENEEA in the germline V gene. The length of the CDR3 is 17 residues. V shed 5 bases and J 2 bases; nucleotides not matched to a gene: 7. DNA for the CDR3: TGTGCCAGCAGCAACCGACTAGCGGGAGGACCCACAGATACGCAGTATTTT. Amino acid sequence: CASSNRLAGGPTDTQYF.

The chain joins TRBV4-1 to TRBJ1-4, with 9 bases that match TRBD1. This CDR3 spans 15 amino acids. Germline V CDR1 and CDR2: MGHRA, YSYEKL. V shed 0 bases, J shed 8 bases, and the junction held 4 bases outside the gene matches. CDR3 sequence: CASSQDRQGGEKLFF. The DNA of the CDR3 is TGCGCCAGCAGCCAAGACCGACAGGGGGGGGAAAAACTGTTTTTT.

The chain is built from TRBV19 and TRBJ1-2; possibly TRBD1 for D (5 bases). CDR3 length: 17 residues. V lost 4 bases to trimming and J lost 7 bases, with 25 bases between them. Germline V gene lookup returns CDR1 LNHDA and CDR2 SQIVND (reference sequence). The CDR3 here is CASSNPGGVTLLSGYTF. CDR3 nucleotide sequence: TGTGCCAGTAGTAACCCGGGAGGGGTTACCCTCCTAAGTGGCTACACCTTC.

This clone was detected only a few times. V and J are TRBV3-1 (or the pseudogene TRBV3-2) and TRBJ1-6; possible D gene TRBD1, 5 bases. Trimming took off 0 bases at V and 0 bases at J, with 9 bases between the two ends. CDR3 size: 17 residues. The germline gives CDR1 LGHDT, CDR2 YNNKEL (reference sequence). In nucleotides, the CDR3 is TGTGCCAGCAGCCAAGATCTCGACAGCTCCTATAATTCACCCCTCCACTTT. Translation: CASSQDLDSSYNSPLHF.

This chain connects TRBV19 to TRBJ2-7; TRBD1 aligns across 8 bases. Unmatched junction bases numbered 6, after V lost 5 bases and J lost 0 bases. Per germline, CDR1 LNHDA and CDR2 SQIVND (reference sequence). The CDR3 loop spans 15 amino acids. CDR3 loop: CASSATGAVSYEQYF. The CDR3 DNA reads as TGTGCCAGTAGTGCGACAGGGGCCGTCTCCTACGAGCAGTACTTC.